A selection of T cell receptor beta chains follows, all from one sample in a study of blood T cell repertoires in COVID-19. The table came from immunoSEQ multiplex PCR; TCRdb's copy has only in-frame clones and leaves some out. Counted here are 55,000 to 75,000 clones, 85% to 90% occurring once; the ten biggest clones make up around 4%. The sample was peripheral blood. All receptors come from a man aged 45-65 years with acute or convalescent COVID-19. Each CDR3 is given with its conserved first and last residue. Not every row has a clone size; where given, it reads once, few, many or a size class.

abundance: .; v_gene: TRBV7-3; j_gene: TRBJ2-1; CDR3aa: CASSPRQGPYNEQFF
abundance: .; v_gene: TRBV7-2; j_gene: TRBJ1-2; CDR3aa: CASSPTTGANYGYTF
abundance: .; v_gene: TRBV6-5; j_gene: TRBJ1-3; CDR3aa: CAIARGSSGNTIYF
abundance: few; v_gene: TRBV6-5; j_gene: TRBJ2-2; CDR3aa: CASTAGEPDTGELFF
abundance: .; v_gene: TRBV5-1; j_gene: TRBJ2-6; CDR3aa: CASSFPSSSGANVLTF
abundance: .; v_gene: TRBV18; j_gene: TRBJ2-1; CDR3aa: CASSLRSGVLNEQFF
abundance: .; v_gene: TRBV14; j_gene: TRBJ1-2; CDR3aa: CASSPGQGNYGYTF
abundance: once; v_gene: TRBV20-1; j_gene: TRBJ2-5; CDR3aa: CSASGTDGETQYF
abundance: .; v_gene: TRBV7-9; j_gene: TRBJ2-2; CDR3aa: CASSLVGRITGELFF
abundance: .; v_gene: TRBV12-5; j_gene: TRBJ2-3; CDR3aa: CASGLVRTGRLAGGLLTDTQYF
abundance: .; v_gene: TRBV13; j_gene: TRBJ1-2; CDR3aa: CASSPGDYGYTF
abundance: .; v_gene: TRBV11-2; j_gene: TRBJ2-2; CDR3aa: CASSLMEPGTGELFF
abundance: few; v_gene: TRBV19; j_gene: TRBJ2-2; CDR3aa: CASSIRRDTGELFF
abundance: .; v_gene: TRBV30; j_gene: TRBJ1-6; CDR3aa: CAWRTGGSYNSPLHF
abundance: .; v_gene: TRBV5-4; j_gene: TRBJ1-2; CDR3aa: CASSQLGAGNGYTF
abundance: once; v_gene: TRBV6-5; j_gene: TRBJ1-3; CDR3aa: CASSRDNAGNTIYF
abundance: .; v_gene: TRBV12-3/TRBV12-4; j_gene: TRBJ2-3; CDR3aa: CASSRDFTDTQYF
abundance: .; v_gene: TRBV7-9; j_gene: TRBJ2-1; CDR3aa: CASSLRTSGLYNEQFF
abundance: .; v_gene: TRBV7-2; j_gene: TRBJ2-5; CDR3aa: CASSLSAYGTQYF
abundance: few; v_gene: TRBV11-3; j_gene: TRBJ1-3; CDR3aa: CASSSDFSGNTIYF
abundance: .; v_gene: TRBV3-1/TRBV3-2; j_gene: TRBJ2-7; CDR3aa: CASSQDPDRGREQYF
abundance: .; v_gene: TRBV3-1/TRBV3-2; j_gene: TRBJ1-3; CDR3aa: CASSDSLIIPGNTIYF
abundance: few; v_gene: TRBV9; j_gene: TRBJ2-5; CDR3aa: CASSGSGQETQYF
abundance: .; v_gene: TRBV4-1; j_gene: TRBJ2-1; CDR3aa: CASSQGSRGMFGEQFF
abundance: .; v_gene: TRBV28; j_gene: TRBJ2-3; CDR3aa: CASRTGGGTDTQYF
abundance: .; v_gene: TRBV12-5; j_gene: TRBJ2-3; CDR3aa: CASGLRRGPPMSGGRGTDTQYF
abundance: once; v_gene: TRBV7-9; j_gene: TRBJ2-7; CDR3aa: CASSLGRGEQYF
abundance: .; v_gene: TRBV6-5; j_gene: TRBJ2-3; CDR3aa: CASTGVSSDTQYF
abundance: .; v_gene: TRBV10-1; j_gene: TRBJ2-3; CDR3aa: CASTSGTPTDTQYF
abundance: .; v_gene: TRBV5-5; j_gene: TRBJ1-2; CDR3aa: CASSFRQGADNYGYTF
abundance: .; v_gene: TRBV6-5; j_gene: TRBJ2-7; CDR3aa: CATRRLVYEQYF
abundance: .; v_gene: TRBV10-3; j_gene: TRBJ2-1; CDR3aa: CAIAPQGANYNEQFF
abundance: .; v_gene: TRBV4-1; j_gene: TRBJ2-7; CDR3aa: CASSQLTGETYEQYF
abundance: few; v_gene: TRBV30; j_gene: TRBJ2-5; CDR3aa: CAWSVRRTGGETQYF